The 20 T cell receptor beta chains reported below all come from one sample, sequenced in a study of T-cell reconstitution after alpha-beta-depleted transplantation in children. TCRbeta library construction was performed incorporating unique molecular identifiers. MiXCR, applied by TCRdb to the PCR reads, yields one record per CDR3 protein. The sample has roughly 670,000 distinct CDR3 sequences, 10% to 15% seen once; the top ten hold 0.79%. The sequencing here drew on PBMCs, taken before TCRalphabeta/CD19-depleted stem cell transplant. The source of these receptors is a girl aged 2 to 10 with congenital amegakaryocytic thrombocytopenia, due to receive a stem cell transplant.

This clonotype was seen many times. The rearrangement joins TRBV5-1 to TRBJ2-3; a possible D gene is TRBD1 (5 bases). V dropped 0 bases and J dropped 7 bases, with 15 bases sitting between them. CDR3 size: 15 residues. Germline lookup yields CDR1 SGHRS and CDR2 YFSETQ. The CDR3: CASSLGGSLQNTQYF. In nucleotides, the CDR3 is TGCGCCAGCAGCTTGGGGGGCTCCCTGCAAAATACGCAGTATTTT.

In this sample, this clonotype turned up many times. V usage is TRBV12-3 or TRBV12-4 and J usage is TRBJ2-2, with D possibly being TRBD2 (6 bases). The CDR3 is 14 residues long. V was cut by 6 bases and J by 5 bases, with 13 bases left in between. The CDR3 protein is CASSPPGETGELFF. The CDR3 nucleotides are TGTGCCAGCAGCCCACCGGGGGAGACCGGGGAGCTGTTTTTT.

This chain links TRBV5-1 with TRBJ2-1; a possible D gene is TRBD2 (6 bases). Trimming removed 4 bases at V and 8 bases at J, with 16 bases between. CDR1 and CDR2 from the germline V gene are SGHRS and YFSETQ. This CDR3 has 14 amino acids. In nucleotides, the CDR3 is TGCGCCAGCAGCCGAGAGGGACTTAACGATGAGCAGTTCTTC. Its protein is CASSREGLNDEQFF.

This clonotype was seen only a few times. The gene calls are TRBV29-1 and TRBJ1-2, with 7 positions matching TRBD1. This CDR3 is 11 amino acids long. Germline CDR1 SQVTM, CDR2 ANQGSEA. The ends lost 7 bases at V and 6 bases at J; junction bases unmatched: 5. The CDR3 nucleotides read TGCAGCGGCAGGGGGGGGGATGGCTACACCTTC. It encodes CSGRGGDGYTF. Full variable domain (missing parts from reference TRBV29-1 and TRBJ1-2): SAVISQKPSRDICQRGTSLTIQCQVDSQVTMMFWYRQQPGQSLTLIATANQGSEATYESGFVIDKFPISRPNLTFSTLTVSNMSPEDSSIYLCSGRGGDGYTFGSGTRLTVV.

This clonotype occurred many times. The chain recombines TRBV5-1 with TRBJ2-7; D assignment may be TRBD1 or TRBD2 (5 bases each). V was shortened by 3 bases and J by 7 bases, with 20 bases between the two germline ends. The CDR3 spans 15 residues. The germline V gene has CDR1 SGHRS and CDR2 YFSETQ. The CDR3 reads CASSYNPGPEGEQYF. For the CDR3, the DNA is TGCGCCAGCAGCTATAACCCGGGACCAGAAGGGGAGCAGTACTTC.

This clonotype was observed at least ten times. This sequence joins TRBV4-1 and TRBJ2-7; D might be TRBD2 (6 bases). Trimming left V 0 bases short and J 3 bases short, with 12 bases between. The CDR3 sequence is 15 residues long. CDR1 is MGHRA and CDR2 is YSYEKL in the germline V gene. CDR3 residues: CASSQDLGGLYEQYF. DNA of the CDR3: TGCGCCAGCAGCCAAGATCTCGGAGGGCTCTACGAGCAGTACTTC.

Ten or more counts support this clonotype. The chain's CDR3 is CASSPGNSYNEQFF. CDR3 nucleotides: TGTGCCAGCAGCCCCGGAAACTCCTACAATGAGCAGTTCTTC. The V gene is TRBV7-8, the J gene TRBJ2-1; D unclear. From germline, CDR1 is SGHVS and CDR2 FQNEAQ. This CDR3 is 14 amino acids long. The germline V and J ends were trimmed by 5 bases and 0 bases, with 8 bases remaining between them.

This clonotype was seen repeatedly, ten times or more. The rearrangement joins TRBV5-1 to TRBJ2-1; 10 nucleotides line up with TRBD2. Trimming took 7 bases from V and 0 from J; bases not matched to a gene: 16. From germline, CDR1 is SGHRS and CDR2 YFSETQ. CDR3 length equals 19 residues. DNA for the CDR3: TGCGCCAGCTGTAGGGGGCTAGCGGGAGCGACGAGCTCCTACAATGAGCAGTTCTTC. Amino acids: CASCRGLAGATSSYNEQFF.

The table lists this clonotype with many counts. This sequence joins TRBV5-1 and TRBJ1-2, with TRBD1 as a possible D gene (5 bases). Germline V CDR1 and CDR2: SGHRS, YFSETQ. With 3 bases removed from V and 3 bases from J, the gap between germline ends came to 18 bases. CDR3 length equals 16 residues. The CDR3 loop is CASSSTPGRGDYGYTF. The CDR3 nucleotides read TGCGCCAGCAGCTCGACTCCGGGACGGGGGGACTATGGCTACACCTTC.

V gene TRBV10-3 combines with J gene TRBJ1-5; D uncertain. CDR1 is ENHRY and CDR2 is SYGVKD in the germline V gene. Trimming pared 3 bases from V and 7 bases from J, leaving 16 bases between. This CDR3 has 15 residues. CDR3 nucleotides: TGTGCCATCAGTGAAGGGTCCCCCCGGGGACAGCCCCAGCATTTT. Its protein product is CAISEGSPRGQPQHF.

This chain links TRBV12-3 or TRBV12-4 with TRBJ2-7, with D perhaps matching TRBD2 (6 bases). CDR3 length: 15 amino acids. V was trimmed by 5 bases and J by 4 bases, leaving 18 bases between them. CDR3 residues: CASSNYRDSPYEQYF. For the CDR3, the DNA is TGTGCCAGCAGTAATTACCGGGACTCCCCTTACGAGCAGTACTTC.

This clonotype was counted at least ten times. The CDR3 protein is CSARVGLVNEQFF. DNA for the CDR3: TGCAGTGCTAGAGTAGGGCTAGTCAATGAGCAGTTCTTC. The V and J genes are TRBV20-1 and TRBJ2-1; D gene unclear. The CDR3 runs to 13 residues. V lost 1 base and J 6 bases, leaving 10 bases between the germline ends. Germline V gene lookup returns CDR1 DFQATT and CDR2 SNEGSKA (reference sequence).

The chain has TRBV7-8 and TRBJ2-1; D is uncertain. Germline loops: CDR1 SGHVS, CDR2 FQNEAQ. V lost 1 base to trimming and J lost 2 bases, with 9 bases between them. The length of the CDR3 is 15 residues. CDR3 sequence (DNA): TGTGCCAGCAGCTTAGATTGGGGAACCTACAATGAGCAGTTCTTC. Protein product: CASSLDWGTYNEQFF.

The V and J genes are TRBV20-1 and TRBJ1-2, with TRBD1 as a possible D gene (6 bases). The V and J ends lost 3 bases and 6 bases respectively, with 14 bases between them. CDR3 length: 13 residues. Looked up from germline, CDR1 is DFQATT and CDR2 is SNEGSKA (reference sequence). The CDR3 sequence is CSASDRTVHGYTF. The CDR3, as DNA: TGCAGTGCTAGCGATCGGACAGTCCATGGCTACACCTTC.

This clonotype was seen at least ten times. The chain has TRBV7-9 and TRBJ2-7, with D possibly matching TRBD1 (5 bases). Germline assignment: CDR1 SEHNR and CDR2 FQNEAQ (reference sequence). V was trimmed by 4 bases and J by 7 bases, leaving 14 bases between them. The CDR3 covers 13 residues. The CDR3 DNA reads as TGTGCCAGCAGCTCACCGTACAAGGGGGAGCAGTACTTC. It specifies CASSSPYKGEQYF.

This clonotype was recorded many times. As DNA, the CDR3 is TGCGCCAGCAGCCAAGGGACTGATCTAAACGAGCAGTACTTC. It is translated as CASSQGTDLNEQYF. The chain uses TRBV4-1 and TRBJ2-7; D perhaps matches TRBD2 (5 bases). Trimming took off 1 base at V and 5 bases at J, with 12 bases between the two ends. The CDR3 spans 14 residues. From germline, CDR1 is MGHRA and CDR2 YSYEKL.

Ten or more counts support this clonotype. The V call is TRBV5-1, the J call TRBJ2-7; 13 nucleotides agree with TRBD2. The V gene end was trimmed by 3 bases and the J gene end by 4 bases; junction bases not matched to a gene: 4. Germline V gives CDR1 SGHRS, CDR2 YFSETQ. The CDR3 length is 15 residues. The CDR3 bases are TGCGCCAGCAGCTCTGGACTAGCGGGAGCGTACGAGCAGTACTTC. Translation: CASSSGLAGAYEQYF.

There are a few counts of this clonotype. The V and J genes are TRBV29-1 and TRBJ2-7; 9 bases fit TRBD2. Germline V gene lookup returns CDR1 SQVTM and CDR2 ANQGSEA. This CDR3 has 15 residues. V lost 2 bases, J lost 6 bases, and 11 bases stayed unmatched. CDR3 bases: TGCAGCGTTGAAACCCCTAGCGGGATCCCCTCCGAGCAGTACTTC. Its translation: CSVETPSGIPSEQYF.

Many counts were recorded for this clonotype. The chain uses TRBV15 and TRBJ2-4, with unresolved D. Germline CDR1 is LNHNV and CDR2 is YYDKDF (reference sequence). CDR3 length equals 16 residues. Trimming left V 0 bases short and J 3 bases short, with 12 bases between. CDR3 region: CATSRDSVVIKNIQYF. The CDR3, as DNA: TGTGCCACCAGCAGAGATTCCGTCGTGATCAAAAACATTCAGTACTTC.

This clonotype was seen only a few times. V usage is TRBV7-9 and J usage is TRBJ2-1; D is tentatively TRBD1 or TRBD2 (6 bases each). This CDR3 contains 15 residues. The germline CDR1 and CDR2 sequences are SEHNR and FQNEAQ (reference sequence). V lost 2 bases and J 8 bases, leaving 16 bases between the germline ends. The CDR3 region is CASSLYGGLVYEQFF. CDR3 in DNA: TGTGCCAGCAGCTTATATGGGGGGCTTGTCTATGAGCAGTTCTTC.